This is a list of T cell receptor beta chains from one sample in a study of follicular helper T cells after annual influenza vaccination. Profiling relied on immunoSEQ multiplex PCR, and the TCRdb table lists in-frame clones only, not all of them. The sample comprises over 6,500 clones, 83% of which are singletons, and around 1.9% rests with the top ten. The sequencing used CXCR5+ CD38- circulating T follicular helper cells from blood, collected 7 days after influenza vaccination. These receptors came from an adult who received the influenza vaccine. Each CDR3 is given with its conserved first and last residue. Each record gives: clone size, V gene, D gene, J gene, CDR3 protein, CDR3 DNA. A D gene is named only where the DNA matches it firmly. The size of a clone is reported for some rows only, either as once, few or many, or as a class for expanded clones.

>once|TRBV2|TRBD2|TRBJ2-1
CASSEVAGSPGNEQFF
TGTGCCAGCAGTGAGGTAGCGGGGTCACCGGGGAATGAGCAGTTCTTC
>-|TRBV7-2|-|TRBJ2-7
CASSFRAGGRINEQYF
TGTGCCAGCAGCTTCCGCGCCGGGGGGCGTATTAACGAGCAGTACTTC
>few|TRBV7-7|TRBD2|TRBJ2-1
CASSPSRAGGSEQFF
TGTGCCAGCAGCCCCTCCCGGGCGGGGGGTAGTGAGCAGTTCTTC
>-|TRBV15|TRBD1|TRBJ1-2
CATSRGGTGKLGGYTF
TGTGCCACCAGCAGAGGTGGGACAGGGAAATTGGGTGGCTACACCTTC
>-|TRBV28|TRBD2|TRBJ2-5
CASSSLAAQETQYF
TGTGCCAGCAGTTCCCTAGCGGCACAAGAGACCCAGTACTTC
>-|TRBV7-9|TRBD1|TRBJ2-7
CASSIQTGGRHYEQYF
TGTGCCAGCAGCATACAAACAGGGGGGCGACACTACGAGCAGTACTTC
>-|TRBV7-2|-|TRBJ1-5
CASTTDGQMPQHF
TGTGCCAGCACCACAGACGGCCAGATGCCCCAGCATTTT
>-|TRBV7-7|TRBD1|TRBJ2-2
CASSLVQGQRTGELFF
TGTGCCAGCAGCTTGGTTCAGGGACAGAGGACCGGGGAGCTGTTTTTT
>once|TRBV2|-|TRBJ1-1
CARGTPAEAFF
TGTGCTAGGGGGACCCCGGCGGAAGCTTTCTTT
>-|TRBV10-2|TRBD2|TRBJ2-3
CASRLAGGLDTDTQYF
TGCGCCAGCAGACTAGCGGGGGGGCTGGACACAGATACGCAGTATTTT
>-|TRBV19|-|TRBJ2-1
CASRDGLNYNEQFF
TGTGCCAGTAGGGATGGACTAAACTACAATGAGCAGTTCTTC
>-|TRBV7-2|-|TRBJ2-7
CASSLNGGYYEQYF
TGTGCCAGCAGCTTAAATGGGGGGTACTACGAGCAGTACTTC
>once|TRBV7-2|-|TRBJ1-1
CASSPDNGGWTEAFF
TGTGCCAGCAGCCCGGACAACGGGGGTTGGACTGAAGCTTTCTTT
>-|TRBV19|TRBD1|TRBJ2-4
CASNQMTGSFGKNIQYF
TGTGCCAGTAATCAAATGACAGGGTCCTTTGGCAAAAACATTCAGTACTTC
>once|TRBV11-2|TRBD2|TRBJ2-3
CASSSSLAGDLHTQYF
TGTGCCAGCAGCTCGTCCCTAGCGGGGGACCTTCATACGCAGTATTTT
>-|TRBV11-2|TRBD1|TRBJ1-1
CASSLEDRVEAFF
TGTGCCAGCAGTTTGGAGGACAGGGTTGAAGCTTTCTTT
>-|TRBV14|TRBD1|TRBJ1-3
CASSQVGTAGNTIYF
TGTGCCAGCAGCCAAGTAGGGACAGCTGGAAACACCATATATTTT
>-|TRBV30|TRBD1|TRBJ1-6
CAWNRDSLNSPLHF
TGTGCCTGGAACCGGGACAGCTTAAATTCACCCCTCCACTTT
>-|TRBV30|-|TRBJ2-3
CAWSRGDTQYF
TGTGCCTGGAGTAGAGGAGATACGCAGTATTTT
>-|TRBV11-2|TRBD1|TRBJ1-1
CASSFDGTGRTTEAFF
TGTGCCAGCAGCTTTGACGGGACAGGTCGGACCACTGAAGCTTTCTTT
>-|TRBV6-1|TRBD1|TRBJ2-7
CASSGDRTSYEQYF
TGTGCCAGCAGTGGGGACAGGACCTCCTACGAGCAGTACTTC
>-|TRBV4-2|-|TRBJ1-2
CASSQGGTNYGYTF
TGTGCCAGCAGCCAAGGGGGTACTAACTATGGCTACACCTTC
>-|TRBV5-1|TRBD1|TRBJ2-1
CASSLIGQDEQFF
TGCGCCAGCAGCTTGATCGGACAGGACGAGCAGTTCTTC
>-|TRBV7-2|-|TRBJ2-4
CASSPGTGTGQNIQYF
TGTGCCAGCAGCCCGGGTACAGGGACGGGCCAAAACATTCAGTACTTC
>-|TRBV6-1|TRBD1|TRBJ2-7
CASSVSRQGYEQYF
TGTGCCAGCAGTGTTTCTAGACAGGGCTACGAGCAGTACTTC